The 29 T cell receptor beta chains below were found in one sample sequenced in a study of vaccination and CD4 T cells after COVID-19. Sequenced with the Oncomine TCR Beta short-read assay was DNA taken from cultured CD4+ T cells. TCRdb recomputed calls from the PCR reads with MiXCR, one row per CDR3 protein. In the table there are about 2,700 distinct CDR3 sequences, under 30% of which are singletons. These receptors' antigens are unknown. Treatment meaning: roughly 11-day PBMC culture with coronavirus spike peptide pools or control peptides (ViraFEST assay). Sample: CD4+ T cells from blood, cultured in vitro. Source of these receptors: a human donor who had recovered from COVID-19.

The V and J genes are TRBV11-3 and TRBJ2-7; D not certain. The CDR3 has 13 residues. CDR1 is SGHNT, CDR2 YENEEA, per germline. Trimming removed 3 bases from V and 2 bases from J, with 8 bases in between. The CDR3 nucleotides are TGTGCCAGCAGCTTTTTTCGCCCCTACGAGCAGTACTTC. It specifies CASSFFRPYEQYF.

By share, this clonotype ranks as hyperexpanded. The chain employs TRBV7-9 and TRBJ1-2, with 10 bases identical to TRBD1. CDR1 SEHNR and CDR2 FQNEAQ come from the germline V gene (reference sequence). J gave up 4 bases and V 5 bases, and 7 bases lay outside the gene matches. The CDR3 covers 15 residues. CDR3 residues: CASSPDRGQLYGYTF. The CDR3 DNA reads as TGTGCCAGCAGCCCAGACAGGGGGCAGCTCTATGGCTACACCTTC.

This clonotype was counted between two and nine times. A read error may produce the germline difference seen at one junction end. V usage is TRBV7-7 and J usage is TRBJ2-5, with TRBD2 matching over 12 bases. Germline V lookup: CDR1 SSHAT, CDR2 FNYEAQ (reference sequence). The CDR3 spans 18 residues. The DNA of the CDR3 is TGTGCTAGCAGCTTAGACGGGGGACTAGCGGGCGCCCAAGAGACCCAGTACTTC. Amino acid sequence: CASSLDGGLAGAQETQYF.

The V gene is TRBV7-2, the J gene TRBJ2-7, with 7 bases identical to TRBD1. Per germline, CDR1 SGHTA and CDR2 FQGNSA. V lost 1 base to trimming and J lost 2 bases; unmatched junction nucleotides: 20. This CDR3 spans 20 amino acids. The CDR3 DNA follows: TGTGCCAGCAGCTTAGTTTCCAGGACAGGAGTTATTCGACGACCCTACGAGCAGTACTTC. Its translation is CASSLVSRTGVIRRPYEQYF.

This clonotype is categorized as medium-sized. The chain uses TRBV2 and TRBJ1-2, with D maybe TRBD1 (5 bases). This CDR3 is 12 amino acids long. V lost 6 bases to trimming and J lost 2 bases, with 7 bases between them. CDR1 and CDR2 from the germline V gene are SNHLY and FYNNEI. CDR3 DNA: TGTGCCAGCAGGACAGAGAACTATGGCTACACCTTC. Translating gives CASRTENYGYTF.

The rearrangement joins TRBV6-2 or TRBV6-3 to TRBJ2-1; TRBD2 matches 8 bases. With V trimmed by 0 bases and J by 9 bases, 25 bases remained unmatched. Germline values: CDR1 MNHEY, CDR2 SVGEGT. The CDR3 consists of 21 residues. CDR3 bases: TGTGCCAGCAGTTACTCGAGTGGTACGGCACCCGGGACTAGAGTAGATGTTGAGCAGTTCTTC. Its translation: CASSYSSGTAPGTRVDVEQFF.

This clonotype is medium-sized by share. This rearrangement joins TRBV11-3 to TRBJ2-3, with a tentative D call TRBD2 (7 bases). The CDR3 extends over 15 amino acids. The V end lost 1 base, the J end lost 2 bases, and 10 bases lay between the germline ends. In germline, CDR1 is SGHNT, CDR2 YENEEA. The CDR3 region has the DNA TGTGCCAGCAGCTTAGTGGGGGGGCCCACAGATACGCAGTATTTT. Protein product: CASSLVGGPTDTQYF.

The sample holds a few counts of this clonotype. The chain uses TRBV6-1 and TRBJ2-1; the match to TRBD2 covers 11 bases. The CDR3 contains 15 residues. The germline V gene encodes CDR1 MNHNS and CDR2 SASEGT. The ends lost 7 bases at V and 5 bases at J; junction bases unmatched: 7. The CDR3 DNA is TGTGCCAGCAACCGCGGGACTAGCGGAGACAATGAGCAGTTCTTC. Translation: CASNRGTSGDNEQFF.

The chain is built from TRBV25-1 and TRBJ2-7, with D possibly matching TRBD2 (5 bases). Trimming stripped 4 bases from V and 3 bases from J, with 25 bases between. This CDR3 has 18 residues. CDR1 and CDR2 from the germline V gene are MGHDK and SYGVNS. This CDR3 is CASSGTTRGRVDLYEQYF. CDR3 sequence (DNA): TGTGCCAGCAGTGGGACCACACGGGGTCGTGTAGATCTCTACGAGCAGTACTTC.

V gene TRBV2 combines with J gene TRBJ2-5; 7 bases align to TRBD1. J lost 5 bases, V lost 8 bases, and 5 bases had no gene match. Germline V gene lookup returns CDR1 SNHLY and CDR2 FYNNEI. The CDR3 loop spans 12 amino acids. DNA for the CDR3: TGTGCCAGCCAGGGGGAACGGGAGACCCAGTACTTC. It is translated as CASQGERETQYF.

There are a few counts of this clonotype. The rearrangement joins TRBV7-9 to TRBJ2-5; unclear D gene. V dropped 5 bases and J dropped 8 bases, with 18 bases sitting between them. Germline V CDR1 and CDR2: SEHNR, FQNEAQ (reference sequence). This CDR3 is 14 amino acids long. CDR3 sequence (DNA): TGTGCCAGCAGCCTTACCTGGACCACCCCCACCCAGTACTTC. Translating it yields CASSLTWTTPTQYF.

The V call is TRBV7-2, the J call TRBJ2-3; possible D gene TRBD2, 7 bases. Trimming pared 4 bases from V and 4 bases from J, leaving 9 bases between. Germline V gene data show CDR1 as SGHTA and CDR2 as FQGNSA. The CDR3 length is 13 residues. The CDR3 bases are TGTGCCAGCAGCTGGGGGGGCGCAGATACGCAGTATTTT. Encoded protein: CASSWGGADTQYF.

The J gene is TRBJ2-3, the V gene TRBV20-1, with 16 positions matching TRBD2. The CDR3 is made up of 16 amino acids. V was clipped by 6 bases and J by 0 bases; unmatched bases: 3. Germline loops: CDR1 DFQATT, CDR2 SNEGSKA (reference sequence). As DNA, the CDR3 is TGCAGTGCCGGGACTAGCGGGAGGGTTAGCACAGATACGCAGTATTTT. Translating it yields CSAGTSGRVSTDTQYF.

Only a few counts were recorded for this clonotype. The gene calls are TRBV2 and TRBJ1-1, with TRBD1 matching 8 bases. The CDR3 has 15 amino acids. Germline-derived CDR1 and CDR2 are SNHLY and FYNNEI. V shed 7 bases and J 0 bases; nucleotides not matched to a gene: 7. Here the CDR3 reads CASTRDRPMNTEAFF. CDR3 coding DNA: TGTGCCAGCACCAGGGACAGGCCTATGAACACTGAAGCTTTCTTT.

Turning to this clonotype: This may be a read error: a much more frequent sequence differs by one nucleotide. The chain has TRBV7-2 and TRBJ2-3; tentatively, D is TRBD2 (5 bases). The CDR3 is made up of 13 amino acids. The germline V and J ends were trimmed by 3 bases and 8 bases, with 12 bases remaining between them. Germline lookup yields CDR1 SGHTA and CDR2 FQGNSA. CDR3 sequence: CASSLEARGTQYF. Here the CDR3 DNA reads TGTGCCAGCAGCTTGGAGGCCCGAGGTACGCAGTATTTT.

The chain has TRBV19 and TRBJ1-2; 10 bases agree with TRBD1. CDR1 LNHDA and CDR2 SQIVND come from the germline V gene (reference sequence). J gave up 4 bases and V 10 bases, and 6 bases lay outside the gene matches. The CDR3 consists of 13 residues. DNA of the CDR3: TGTGCCACAGGGACAGGGGAGGTCTATGGCTACACCTTC. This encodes CATGTGEVYGYTF.

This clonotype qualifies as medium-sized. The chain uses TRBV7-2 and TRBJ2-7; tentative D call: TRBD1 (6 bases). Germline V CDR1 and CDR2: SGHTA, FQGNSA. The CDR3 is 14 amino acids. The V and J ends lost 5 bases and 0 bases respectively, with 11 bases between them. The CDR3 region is CASSDTGLSYEQYF. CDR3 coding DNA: TGTGCCAGCAGCGATACAGGGCTCTCCTACGAGCAGTACTTC. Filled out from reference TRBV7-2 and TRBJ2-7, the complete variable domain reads GAGVSQSPSNKVTEKGKDVELRCDPISGHTALYWYRQSLGQGLEFLIYFQGNSAPDKSGLPSDRFSAERTGGSVSTLTIQRTQQEDSAVYLCASSDTGLSYEQYFGPGTRLTVT.

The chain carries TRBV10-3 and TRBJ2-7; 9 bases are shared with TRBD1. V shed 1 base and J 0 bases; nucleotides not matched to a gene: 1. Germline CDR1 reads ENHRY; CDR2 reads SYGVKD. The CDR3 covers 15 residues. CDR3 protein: CAISEWGQGSYEQYF. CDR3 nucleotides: TGTGCCATCAGTGAGTGGGGACAGGGCTCCTACGAGCAGTACTTC.

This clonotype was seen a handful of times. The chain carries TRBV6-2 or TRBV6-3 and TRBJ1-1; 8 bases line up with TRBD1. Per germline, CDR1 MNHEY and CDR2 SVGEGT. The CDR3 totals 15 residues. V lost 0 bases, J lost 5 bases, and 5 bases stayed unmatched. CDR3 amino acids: CASSYSQDRETEAFF. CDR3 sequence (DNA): TGTGCCAGCAGTTACTCTCAGGACAGGGAGACTGAAGCTTTCTTT.

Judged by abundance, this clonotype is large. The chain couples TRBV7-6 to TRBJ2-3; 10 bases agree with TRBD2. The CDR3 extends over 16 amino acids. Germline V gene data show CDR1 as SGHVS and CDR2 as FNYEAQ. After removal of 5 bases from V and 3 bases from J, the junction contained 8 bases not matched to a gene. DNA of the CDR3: TGTGCCAGCAGCCGGGCCCTAGCGGGGGCGACAGATACGCAGTATTTT. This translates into CASSRALAGATDTQYF.

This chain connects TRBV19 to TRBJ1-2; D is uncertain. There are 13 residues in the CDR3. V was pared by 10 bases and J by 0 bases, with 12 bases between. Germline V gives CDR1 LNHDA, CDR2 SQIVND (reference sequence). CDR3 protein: CATRRGPNYGYTF. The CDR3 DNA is TGTGCCACCCGACGTGGCCCTAACTATGGCTACACCTTC. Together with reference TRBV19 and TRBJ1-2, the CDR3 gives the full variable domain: DGGITQSPKYLFRKEGQNVTLSCEQNLNHDAMYWYRQDPGQGLRLIYYSQIVNDFQKGDIAEGYSVSREKKESFPLTVTSAQKNPTAFYLCATRRGPNYGYTFGSGTRLTVV.

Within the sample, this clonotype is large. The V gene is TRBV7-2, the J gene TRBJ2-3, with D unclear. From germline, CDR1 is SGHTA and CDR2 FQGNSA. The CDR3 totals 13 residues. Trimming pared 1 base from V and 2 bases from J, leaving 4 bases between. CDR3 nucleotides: TGTGCCAGCAGCTTAGAGTCCACAGATACGCAGTATTTT. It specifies CASSLESTDTQYF.

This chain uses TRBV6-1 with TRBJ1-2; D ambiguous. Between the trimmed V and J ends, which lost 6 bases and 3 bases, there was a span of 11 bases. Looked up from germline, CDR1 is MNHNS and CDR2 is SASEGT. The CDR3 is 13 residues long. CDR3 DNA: TGTGCCAGCAGAACCCCGGGCCACTATGGCTACACCTTC. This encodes CASRTPGHYGYTF.

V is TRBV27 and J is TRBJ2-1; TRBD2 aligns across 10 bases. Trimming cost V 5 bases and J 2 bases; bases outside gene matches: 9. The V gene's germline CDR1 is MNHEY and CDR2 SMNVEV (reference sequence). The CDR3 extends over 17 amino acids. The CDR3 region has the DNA TGTGCCAGCAGTCCCCGGGGGCTAGCGGGAGCCTACAATGAGCAGTTCTTC. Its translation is CASSPRGLAGAYNEQFF.

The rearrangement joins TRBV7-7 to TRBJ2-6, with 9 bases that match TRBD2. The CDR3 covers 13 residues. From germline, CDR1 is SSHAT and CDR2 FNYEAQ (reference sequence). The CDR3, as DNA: TGTGCGAGCGGGGGGCCAGGGGCCAACGTCCTGACTTTC. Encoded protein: CASGGPGANVLTF.

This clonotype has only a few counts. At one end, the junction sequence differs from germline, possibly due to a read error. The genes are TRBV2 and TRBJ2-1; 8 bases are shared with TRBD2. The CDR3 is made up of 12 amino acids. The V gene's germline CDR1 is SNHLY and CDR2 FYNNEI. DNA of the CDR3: TGTGCCAGCAGTACCGAAGCGGGAGTAGGTCTCTTC. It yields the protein CASSTEAGVGLF.

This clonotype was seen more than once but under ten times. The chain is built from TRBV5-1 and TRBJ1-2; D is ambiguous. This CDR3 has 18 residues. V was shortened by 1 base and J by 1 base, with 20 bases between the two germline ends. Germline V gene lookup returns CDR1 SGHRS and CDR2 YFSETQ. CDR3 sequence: CASSLIKQLWALNYGYTF. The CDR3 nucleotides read TGCGCCAGCAGCTTGATAAAGCAGCTCTGGGCCCTTAACTATGGCTACACCTTC.

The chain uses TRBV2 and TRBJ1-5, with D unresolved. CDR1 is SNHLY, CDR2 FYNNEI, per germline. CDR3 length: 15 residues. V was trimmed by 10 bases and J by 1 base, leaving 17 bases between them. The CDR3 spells CANTREGGSNQPQHF. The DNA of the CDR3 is TGTGCCAACACCCGGGAGGGAGGGAGCAATCAGCCCCAGCATTTT.

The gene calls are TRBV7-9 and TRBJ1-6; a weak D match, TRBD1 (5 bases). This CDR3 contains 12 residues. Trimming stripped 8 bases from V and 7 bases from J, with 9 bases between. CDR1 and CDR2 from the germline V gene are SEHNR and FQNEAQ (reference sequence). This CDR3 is CASRDGNSPLHF. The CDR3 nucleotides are TGTGCCAGCCGGGACGGGAATTCACCCCTCCACTTT.